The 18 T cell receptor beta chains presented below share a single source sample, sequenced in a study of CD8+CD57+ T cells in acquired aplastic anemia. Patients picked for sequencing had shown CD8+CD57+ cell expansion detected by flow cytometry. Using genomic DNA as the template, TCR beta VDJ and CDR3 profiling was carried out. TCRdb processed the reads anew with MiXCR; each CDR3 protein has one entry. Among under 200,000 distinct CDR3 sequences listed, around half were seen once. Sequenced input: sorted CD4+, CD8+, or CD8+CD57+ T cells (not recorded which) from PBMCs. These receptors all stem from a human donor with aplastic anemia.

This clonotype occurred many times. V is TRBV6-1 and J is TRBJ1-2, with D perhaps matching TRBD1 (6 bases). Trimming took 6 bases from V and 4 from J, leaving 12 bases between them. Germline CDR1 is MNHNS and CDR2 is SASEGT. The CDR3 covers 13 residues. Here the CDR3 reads CASRSTGTYGYTF. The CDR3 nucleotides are TGTGCCAGCAGATCCACAGGGACCTATGGCTACACCTTC.

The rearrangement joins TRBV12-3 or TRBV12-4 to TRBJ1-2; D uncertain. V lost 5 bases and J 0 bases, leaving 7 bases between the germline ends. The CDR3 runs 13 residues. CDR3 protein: CASSISSNYGYTF. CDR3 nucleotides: TGTGCCAGCAGTATAAGCTCTAACTATGGCTACACCTTC.

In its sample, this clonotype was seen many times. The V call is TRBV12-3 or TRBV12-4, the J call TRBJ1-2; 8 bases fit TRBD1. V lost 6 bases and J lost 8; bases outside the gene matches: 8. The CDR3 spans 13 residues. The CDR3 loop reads CASRLDRVRGYTF. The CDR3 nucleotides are TGTGCCAGCAGACTGGACAGGGTCCGAGGCTACACCTTC.

The CDR3 bases are TGTGCCACCAGCAGATTAGGGACAGCCCCAACAGATACGCAGTATTTT. Translated: CATSRLGTAPTDTQYF. J is TRBJ2-3 and V is TRBV15; 7 bases line up with TRBD1. This CDR3 contains 16 residues. The junction had 8 bases not matched to a gene; V was cut back by 2 bases and J by 3 bases. Germline V lookup: CDR1 LNHNV, CDR2 YYDKDF (reference sequence).

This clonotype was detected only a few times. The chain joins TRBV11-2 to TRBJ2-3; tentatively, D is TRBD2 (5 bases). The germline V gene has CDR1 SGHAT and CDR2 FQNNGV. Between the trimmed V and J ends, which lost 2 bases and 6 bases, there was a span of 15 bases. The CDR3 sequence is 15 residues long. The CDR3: CASSLSVGVGDTQYF. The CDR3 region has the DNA TGTGCCAGCAGCTTATCTGTGGGAGTTGGTGATACGCAGTATTTT.

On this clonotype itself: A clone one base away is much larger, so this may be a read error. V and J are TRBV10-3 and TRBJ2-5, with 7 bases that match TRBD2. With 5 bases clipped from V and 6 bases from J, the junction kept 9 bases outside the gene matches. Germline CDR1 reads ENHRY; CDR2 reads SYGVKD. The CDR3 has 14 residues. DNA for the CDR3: TGTGCCATCAGTTACGCGGGAGAGGTAAAGACCCAGTACTTC. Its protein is CAISYAGEVKTQYF.

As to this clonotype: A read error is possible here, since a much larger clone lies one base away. The CDR3 reads CASSLRPGGGATDTQYF. DNA for the CDR3: TGTGCCAGCAGCTTACGACCCGGGGGCGGGGCCACAGATACGCAGTATTTT. V usage is TRBV11-2 and J usage is TRBJ2-3, with D perhaps assigned TRBD1 or TRBD2 (6 bases each). V was shortened by 2 bases and J by 2 bases, with 17 bases between the two germline ends. The CDR3 has 17 residues. The germline V gene has CDR1 SGHAT and CDR2 FQNNGV. Full variable domain (outside the CDR3, taken from reference TRBV11-2 and TRBJ2-3): EAGVAQSPRYKIIEKRQSVAFWCNPISGHATLYWYQQILGQGPKLLIQFQNNGVVDDSQLPKDRFSAERLKGVDSTLKIQPAKLEDSAVYLCASSLRPGGGATDTQYFGPGTRLTVL.

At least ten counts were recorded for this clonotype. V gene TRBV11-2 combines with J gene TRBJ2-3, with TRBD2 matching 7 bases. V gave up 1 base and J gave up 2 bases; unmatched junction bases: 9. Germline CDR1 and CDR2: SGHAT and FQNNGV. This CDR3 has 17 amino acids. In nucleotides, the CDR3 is TGTGCCAGCAGCTTAGGCCTCTCCGCGGGAGCCACAGATACGCAGTATTTT. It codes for CASSLGLSAGATDTQYF.

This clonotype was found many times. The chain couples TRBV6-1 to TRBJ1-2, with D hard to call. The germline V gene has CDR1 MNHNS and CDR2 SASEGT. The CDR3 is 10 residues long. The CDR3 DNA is TGTGTGGTCGGCTCGGATGGCTACACCTTC. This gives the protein CVVGSDGYTF.

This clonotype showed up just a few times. The chain's CDR3 is CASVSVGSEQFF. CDR3 bases: TGTGCCAGTGTTAGCGTGGGAAGTGAGCAGTTCTTC. This chain uses TRBV19 with TRBJ2-1; the D gene is possibly TRBD2 (5 bases). V was clipped by 8 bases and J by 9 bases, with 14 bases between them. In germline, CDR1 is LNHDA, CDR2 SQIVND (reference sequence). This CDR3 region has 12 residues.

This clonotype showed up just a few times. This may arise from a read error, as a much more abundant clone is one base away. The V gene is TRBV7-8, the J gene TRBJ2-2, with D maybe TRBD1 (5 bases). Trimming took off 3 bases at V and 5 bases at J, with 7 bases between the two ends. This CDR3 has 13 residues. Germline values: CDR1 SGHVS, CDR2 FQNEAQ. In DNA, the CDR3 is TGTGCCAGCAGCTTTGCAGGGACCGGGGAGCTGTTTTTT. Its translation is CASSFAGTGELFF.

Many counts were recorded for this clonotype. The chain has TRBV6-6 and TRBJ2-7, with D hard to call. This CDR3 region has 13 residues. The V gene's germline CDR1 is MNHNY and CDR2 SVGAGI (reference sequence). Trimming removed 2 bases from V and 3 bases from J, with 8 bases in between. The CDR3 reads CASSYGRNYEQYF. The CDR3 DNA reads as TGTGCCAGCAGTTACGGCCGGAACTACGAGCAGTACTTC.

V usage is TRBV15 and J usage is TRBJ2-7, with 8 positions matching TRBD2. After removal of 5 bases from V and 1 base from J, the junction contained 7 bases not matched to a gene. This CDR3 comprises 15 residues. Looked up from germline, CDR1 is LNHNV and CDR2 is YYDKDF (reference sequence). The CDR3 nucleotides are TGTGCCACCAGCTCAGTTCCGGGGGGGTCCTACGAGCAGTACTTC. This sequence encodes CATSSVPGGSYEQYF.

CDR3: CASMMQGRDTQYF. CDR3 nucleotide sequence: TGCGCCAGCATGATGCAGGGGCGAGATACGCAGTATTTT. The V gene is TRBV10-1, the J gene TRBJ2-3, with D possibly TRBD1 on 6 matching bases. V lost 7 bases to trimming and J lost 5 bases, with 13 bases between them. Germline V gives CDR1 WNHNN, CDR2 SYGVQD (reference sequence). The CDR3 is made up of 13 amino acids.

DNA of the CDR3: TGTGCCAGCAGTGCCGCGGACAGGGGACCTATGGGCTACACCTTC. Translated: CASSAADRGPMGYTF. This rearrangement joins TRBV25-1 to TRBJ1-2; 9 positions agree with TRBD1. Germline assignment: CDR1 MGHDK and CDR2 SYGVNS. This CDR3 region has 15 residues. Unmatched junction bases numbered 11, after V lost 4 bases and J lost 8 bases.

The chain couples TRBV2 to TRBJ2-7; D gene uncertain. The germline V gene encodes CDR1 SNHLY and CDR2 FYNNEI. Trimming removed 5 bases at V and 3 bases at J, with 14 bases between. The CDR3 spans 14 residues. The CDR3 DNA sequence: TGTGCCAGCAGTCCCTTCGGCGGAAACTACGAGCAGTACTTC. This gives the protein CASSPFGGNYEQYF.

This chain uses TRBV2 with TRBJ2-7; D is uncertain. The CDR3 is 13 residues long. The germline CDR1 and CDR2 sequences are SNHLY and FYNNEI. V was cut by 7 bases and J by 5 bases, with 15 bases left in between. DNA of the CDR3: TGTGCCAGCATAAGGGATCGAGGCCACGAGCAGTACTTC. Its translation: CASIRDRGHEQYF. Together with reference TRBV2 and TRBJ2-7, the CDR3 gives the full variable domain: EPEVTQTPSHQVTQMGQEVILRCVPISNHLYFYWYRQILGQKVEFLVSFYNNEISEKSEIFDDQFSVERPDGSNFTLKIRSTKLEDSAMYFCASIRDRGHEQYFGPGTRLTVT.

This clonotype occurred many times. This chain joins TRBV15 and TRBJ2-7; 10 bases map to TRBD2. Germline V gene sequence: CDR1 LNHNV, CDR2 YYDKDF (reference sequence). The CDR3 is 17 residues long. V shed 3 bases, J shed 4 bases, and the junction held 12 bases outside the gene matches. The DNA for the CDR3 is TGTGCCACCAGCAGGTTCCTCAGCGGGAGGGCCTCTTACGAGCAGTACTTC. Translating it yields CATSRFLSGRASYEQYF.